This TCR beta chain is from a study of Ad26.COV2.S vaccination and SARS-CoV-2 variants. Clones were sequenced by immunoSEQ multiplex PCR, and TCRdb holds only the in-frame ones, with some missing. The sample carries about 350,000 clones, just over 90% recorded once. CDR1 and CDR2 from the germline V gene are SQVTM and ANQGSEA. The CDR3 totals 14 residues. Trimming pared 3 bases from V and 0 bases from J, leaving 11 bases between. This chain links TRBV29-1 with TRBJ1-2, with D perhaps matching TRBD1 (5 bases). The specimen was peripheral blood, collected after recovery from COVID-19. This clonotype was sampled from a human donor who had recovered from COVID-19. The CDR3 nucleotides are TGCAGCGTTGACAGGGAGAACACTAACTATGGCTACACCTTC. The encoded protein is CSVDRENTNYGYTF.